Each of the 18 T cell receptor beta chains below was sequenced from the same sample in a study of T cells in Graves' hyperthyroidism and ophthalmopathy. Researchers took RNA transcripts and amplified the TCR beta CDR3 regions from them. First-round RT-PCR of the TCR CDR3 relied on the HTBI primer set. TCRdb ran MiXCR on the multiplex PCR reads and lists one entry per CDR3 protein. The table shows around 620,000 distinct CDR3 sequences, with roughly 50% occurring only once. Sequencing input: peripheral blood or thyroid tissue (not recorded which). These receptors all come from an adult woman with Graves' disease, either hyperthyroidism or ophthalmopathy (not recorded which).

V is TRBV6-4 and J is TRBJ1-1; a possible D gene is TRBD1 (5 bases). The CDR3 is 14 residues long. Trimming pared 4 bases from V and 8 bases from J, leaving 17 bases between. Germline lookup yields CDR1 MRHNA and CDR2 SNTAGT. CDR3 sequence reads: CASSGGFYLREAFF. In DNA, the CDR3 is TGTGCCAGCAGTGGGGGGTTCTACCTCAGGGAAGCTTTCTTT.

This clonotype was seen ten or more times. The chain has TRBV7-2 and TRBJ1-5, with 9 nucleotides matching TRBD1. Germline values: CDR1 SGHTA, CDR2 FQGNSA. The CDR3 is 15 amino acids. V lost 5 bases to trimming and J lost 5 bases; unmatched junction nucleotides: 7. The CDR3 reads CASSPGDRVDQPQHF. In DNA, the CDR3 is TGTGCCAGCAGCCCGGGGGACAGGGTGGATCAGCCCCAGCATTTT. The full variable domain, with the rest looked up from reference TRBV7-2 and TRBJ1-5, is GAGVSQSPSNKVTEKGKDVELRCDPISGHTALYWYRQSLGQGLEFLIYFQGNSAPDKSGLPSDRFSAERTGGSVSTLTIQRTQQEDSAVYLCASSPGDRVDQPQHFGDGTRLSIL.

J is TRBJ2-3 and V is TRBV10-3; 10 positions match TRBD2. In germline, CDR1 is ENHRY, CDR2 SYGVKD. The V and J ends lost 11 bases and 5 bases, in that order; junction bases with no gene match: 13. The CDR3 spans 15 residues. This CDR3 reads CAATGTSVGVDTQYF. The CDR3, as DNA: TGTGCCGCCACCGGGACTAGCGTGGGGGTAGATACGCAGTATTTT.

The rearrangement joins TRBV28 to TRBJ1-4, with D possibly matching TRBD1 (5 bases). Trimming took off 5 bases at V and 5 bases at J, with 21 bases between the two ends. This CDR3 is 17 amino acids long. Germline V gene data show CDR1 as MDHEN and CDR2 as SYDVKM. The CDR3 bases are TGTGCCAGCAGTGTCAGGCGGCTGGGGCGACGGAATGAAAAACTGTTTTTT. Protein: CASSVRRLGRRNEKLFF.

This clonotype was recorded at least ten times. The CDR3 sequence is CASSPTSGSVKEQYF. The DNA of the CDR3 is TGTGCCAGCAGTCCTACTAGCGGGAGCGTTAAGGAGCAGTACTTC. This sequence joins TRBV6-1 and TRBJ2-7; 11 bases are a match to TRBD2. V was clipped by 5 bases and J by 7 bases; unmatched bases: 10. This CDR3 region has 15 residues. Germline CDR1 MNHNS, CDR2 SASEGT.

V is TRBV9 and J is TRBJ2-2; D not resolved. This CDR3 spans 15 amino acids. From germline, CDR1 is SGDLS and CDR2 YYNGEE. Trimming took 0 bases from V and 3 from J, leaving 9 bases between them. The CDR3 spells CASSVEARDTGELFF. CDR3 in DNA: TGTGCCAGCAGCGTAGAGGCCCGGGACACCGGGGAGCTGTTTTTT.

Remarks on this clonotype: The missing conserved phenylalanine or tryptophan at the end of this CDR3 makes a read error likely. The chain links TRBV5-1 to TRBJ2-2, with 9 nucleotides matching TRBD1. Germline V gene sequence: CDR1 SGHRS, CDR2 YFSETQ. J was trimmed by 7 bases and V by 3 bases; bases with no gene match: 7. The CDR3 spans 15 residues. The CDR3 is CASSSHRGRSGELFL. The CDR3, as DNA: TGCGCCAGCAGCTCTCACAGGGGGCGCAGCGGGGAGCTGTTTCTT.

This chain uses TRBV10-3 with TRBJ1-2; D is possibly TRBD1 (6 bases). The V gene lost 7 bases and the J gene lost 1 base, with 13 bases spanning the gap. CDR3 length equals 14 residues. The germline CDR1 and CDR2 sequences are ENHRY and SYGVKD. This CDR3 reads CAINGQTLNYGYTF. CDR3 sequence (DNA): TGTGCCATCAACGGACAGACCCTTAACTATGGCTACACCTTC.

This chain connects TRBV10-3 to TRBJ1-5, with D tentatively TRBD1 (6 bases). The V gene lost 6 bases and the J gene lost 4 bases, with 13 bases spanning the gap. This CDR3 has 14 amino acids. The germline V gene has CDR1 ENHRY and CDR2 SYGVKD. The CDR3 reads CAISRQAHNQPQHF. DNA for the CDR3: TGTGCCATCAGCCGACAGGCGCATAATCAGCCCCAGCATTTT.

This clonotype was seen at least ten times. The chain links TRBV20-1 to TRBJ2-7, with 15 positions matching TRBD2. The germline V gene encodes CDR1 DFQATT and CDR2 SNEGSKA (reference sequence). V lost 4 bases and J lost 3; bases outside the gene matches: 4. The CDR3 totals 15 residues. The CDR3 DNA reads TGCAGTGCTAAGGGACTAGCGGGAGGTGACTACGAGCAGTACTTC. Translating gives CSAKGLAGGDYEQYF.

The rearrangement joins TRBV15 to TRBJ2-7; no definite D call. With 1 base removed from V and 2 bases from J, the gap between germline ends came to 9 bases. CDR3 length: 14 residues. Germline assignment: CDR1 LNHNV and CDR2 YYDKDF (reference sequence). The CDR3 sequence: CATSRAAGTYEQYF. In nucleotides, the CDR3 is TGTGCCACCAGCAGAGCGGCAGGAACCTACGAGCAGTACTTC.

Many counts were recorded for this clonotype. The chain couples TRBV6-5 to TRBJ1-5; 7 nucleotides align to TRBD1. Germline V lookup: CDR1 MNHEY, CDR2 SVGAGI. The CDR3 sequence is 15 residues long. Trimming at V came to 5 bases and at J to 2 bases, leaving 6 bases not matched to a gene. The DNA for the CDR3 is TGTGCCAGCAGTGACAGGGAGGGGGGCAATCAGCCCCAGCATTTT. This translates into CASSDREGGNQPQHF.

This clonotype was recorded once. The chain is built from TRBV7-2 and TRBJ2-7; D is perhaps TRBD2 (7 bases). This CDR3 region has 14 residues. Germline-derived CDR1 and CDR2 are SGHTA and FQGNSA. Trimming stripped 1 base from V and 3 bases from J, with 10 bases between. The chain's CDR3 is CASSLVGGDYEQYF. CDR3 bases: TGTGCCAGCAGCTTAGTAGGGGGGGACTACGAGCAGTACTTC.

This clonotype was seen many times. The chain employs TRBV6-1 and TRBJ1-4, with D uncertain. The CDR3 is 13 amino acids. Germline CDR1 MNHNS, CDR2 SASEGT. Trimming left V 7 bases short and J 7 bases short, with 13 bases between. CDR3 in DNA: TGTGCCAGCAACCGGTCTCGGCCTGAAAAACTGTTTTTT. This translates into CASNRSRPEKLFF.

The chain uses TRBV9 and TRBJ2-7; TRBD2 agrees at 15 bases. The CDR3 length is 17 residues. The germline gives CDR1 SGDLS, CDR2 YYNGEE. The V segment lost 2 bases and the J segment 7 bases; nucleotides outside the gene matches: 10. Here the CDR3 DNA reads TGTGCCAGCAGCGTCGGACTAGCGGGAGGGCCTCGTGATGAGCAGTACTTC. Its protein product is CASSVGLAGGPRDEQYF.

The CDR3 sequence is CASRLAGPYNEQFF. The CDR3 region has the DNA TGTGCCAGCAGATTAGCGGGACCTTACAATGAGCAGTTCTTC. The chain is built from TRBV2 and TRBJ2-1; 8 bases map to TRBD2. The V gene's germline CDR1 is SNHLY and CDR2 FYNNEI. Trimming removed 6 bases from V and 4 bases from J; junction bases left unmatched: 5. The CDR3 runs to 14 residues.

At least ten counts were recorded for this clonotype. The J gene is TRBJ1-2, the V gene TRBV20-1; the D gene is possibly TRBD1 (5 bases). This CDR3 spans 10 amino acids. V lost 4 bases and J 8 bases, leaving 8 bases between the germline ends. The germline V gene encodes CDR1 DFQATT and CDR2 SNEGSKA (reference sequence). The CDR3 bases are TGCAGTGCTATACGGGGGGGCTACACCTTC. This encodes CSAIRGGYTF.

The chain recombines TRBV9 with TRBJ2-2; D remains ambiguous. TRBJ2-3 explains the end of the DNA better; the J call may be wrong. The CDR3 has 15 residues. The germline CDR1 and CDR2 sequences are SGDLS and YYNGEE. CDR3 sequence: CASSPLGRLTDTQYF. CDR3 bases: TGTGCCAGCAGCCCGCTCGGCCGTCTCACAGATACGCAGTATTTT.